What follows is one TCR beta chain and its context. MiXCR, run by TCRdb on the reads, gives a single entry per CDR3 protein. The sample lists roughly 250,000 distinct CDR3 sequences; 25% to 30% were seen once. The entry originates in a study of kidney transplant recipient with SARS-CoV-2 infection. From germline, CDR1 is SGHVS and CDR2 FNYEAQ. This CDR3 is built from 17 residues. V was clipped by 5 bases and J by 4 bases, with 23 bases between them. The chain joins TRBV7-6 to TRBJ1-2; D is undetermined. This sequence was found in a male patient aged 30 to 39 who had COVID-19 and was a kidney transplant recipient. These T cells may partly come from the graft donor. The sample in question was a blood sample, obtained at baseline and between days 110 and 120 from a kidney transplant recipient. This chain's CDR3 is CASSESYESRKTYGYTF. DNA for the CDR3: TGTGCCAGCAGCGAATCGTATGAATCTCGAAAGACCTATGGCTACACCTTC.